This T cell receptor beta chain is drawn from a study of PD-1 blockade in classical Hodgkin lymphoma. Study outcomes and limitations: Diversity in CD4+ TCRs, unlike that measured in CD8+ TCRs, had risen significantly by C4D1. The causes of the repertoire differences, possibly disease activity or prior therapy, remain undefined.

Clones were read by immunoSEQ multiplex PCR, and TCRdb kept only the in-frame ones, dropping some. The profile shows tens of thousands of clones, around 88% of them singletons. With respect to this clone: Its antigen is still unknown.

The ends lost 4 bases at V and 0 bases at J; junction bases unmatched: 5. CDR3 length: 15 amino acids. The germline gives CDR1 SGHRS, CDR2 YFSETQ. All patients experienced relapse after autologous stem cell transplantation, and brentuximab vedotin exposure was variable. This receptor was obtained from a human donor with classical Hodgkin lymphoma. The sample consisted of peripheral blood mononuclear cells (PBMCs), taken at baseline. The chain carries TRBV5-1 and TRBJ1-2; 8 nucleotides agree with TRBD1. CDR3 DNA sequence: TGCGCCAGCAGCATTAACAGGGGGTCTAACTATGGCTACACCTTC. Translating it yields CASSINRGSNYGYTF.